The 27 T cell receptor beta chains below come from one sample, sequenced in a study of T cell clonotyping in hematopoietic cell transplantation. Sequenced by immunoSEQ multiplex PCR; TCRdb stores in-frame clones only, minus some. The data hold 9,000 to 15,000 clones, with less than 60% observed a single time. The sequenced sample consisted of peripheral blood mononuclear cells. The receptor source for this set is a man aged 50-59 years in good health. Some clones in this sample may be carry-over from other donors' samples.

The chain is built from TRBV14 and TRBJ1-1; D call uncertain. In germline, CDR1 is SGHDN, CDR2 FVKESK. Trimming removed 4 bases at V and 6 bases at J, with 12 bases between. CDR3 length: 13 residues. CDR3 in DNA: TGTGCCAGCAGCCTAACAGAAATGGCTGAAGCTTTCTTT. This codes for CASSLTEMAEAFF. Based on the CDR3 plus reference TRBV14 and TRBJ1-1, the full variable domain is EAGVTQFPSHSVIEKGQTVTLRCDPISGHDNLYWYRRVMGKEIKFLLHFVKESKQDESGMPNNRFLAERTGGTYSTLKVQPAELEDSGVYFCASSLTEMAEAFFGQGTRLTVV.

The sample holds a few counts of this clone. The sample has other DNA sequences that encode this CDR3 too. The CDR3 loop is CAWSVRGNQPQHF. CDR3 in DNA: TGTGCCTGGAGTGTACGCGGTAATCAGCCCCAGCATTTT. The chain couples TRBV30 to TRBJ1-5; D call uncertain. V was shortened by 0 bases and J by 4 bases, with 7 bases between the two germline ends. Germline V CDR1 and CDR2: GTSNPN, SVGIG (reference sequence). The CDR3 length is 13 residues. The full variable domain, in which reference TRBV30 and TRBJ1-5 provide the parts outside the CDR3, is SQTIHQWPATLVQPVGSPLSLECTVEGTSNPNLYWYRQAAGRGLQLLFYSVGIGQISSEVPQNLSASRPQDRQFILSSKKLLLSDSGFYLCAWSVRGNQPQHFGDGTRLSIL.

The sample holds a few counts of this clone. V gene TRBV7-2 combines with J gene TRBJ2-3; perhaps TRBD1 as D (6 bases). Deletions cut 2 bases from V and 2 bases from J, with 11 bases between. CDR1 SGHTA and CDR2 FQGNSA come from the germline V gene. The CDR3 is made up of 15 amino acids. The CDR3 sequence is CASSLQGMVTDTQYF. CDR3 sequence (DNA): TGTGCCAGCAGCTTACAGGGGATGGTCACAGATACGCAGTATTTT.

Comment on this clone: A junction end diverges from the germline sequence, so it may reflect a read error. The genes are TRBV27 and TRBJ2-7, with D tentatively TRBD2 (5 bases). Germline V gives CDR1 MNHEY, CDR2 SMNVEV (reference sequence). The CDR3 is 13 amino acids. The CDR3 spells CASSFTKGRTEDF. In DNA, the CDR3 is TGTGCCAGCAGTTTCACCAAAGGACGGACGGAGGACTTC.

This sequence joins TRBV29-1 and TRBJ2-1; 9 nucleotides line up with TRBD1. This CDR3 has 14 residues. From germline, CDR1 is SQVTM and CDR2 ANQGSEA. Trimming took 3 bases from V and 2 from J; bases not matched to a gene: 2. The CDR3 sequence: CSVDYRGPYNEQFF. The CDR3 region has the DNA TGCAGCGTTGATTACAGGGGGCCCTACAATGAGCAGTTCTTC.

CDR3 sequence reads: CASSAGQGTTEQYF. Written as DNA, the CDR3 is TGTGCCAGCAGCGCCGGACAGGGGACCACCGAGCAGTACTTC. The chain combines TRBV7-6 with TRBJ2-7; 9 bases fit TRBD1. Germline CDR1 and CDR2: SGHVS and FNYEAQ. The CDR3 runs to 14 residues. Trimming took 5 bases from V and 6 from J; bases not matched to a gene: 8.

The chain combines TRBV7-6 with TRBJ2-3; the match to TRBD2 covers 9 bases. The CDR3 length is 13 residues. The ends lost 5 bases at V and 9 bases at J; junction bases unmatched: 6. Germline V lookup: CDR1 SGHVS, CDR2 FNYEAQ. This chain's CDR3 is CASSRGGADTQYF. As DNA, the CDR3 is TGTGCCAGCAGCCGCGGGGGGGCGGACACGCAGTATTTT.

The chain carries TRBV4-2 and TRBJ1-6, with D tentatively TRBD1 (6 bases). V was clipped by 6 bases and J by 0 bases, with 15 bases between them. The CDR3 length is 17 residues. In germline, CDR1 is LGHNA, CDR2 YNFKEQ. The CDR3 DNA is TGTGCCAGCAGACATGGGACATCTGACTCCTATAATTCACCCCTCCACTTT. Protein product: CASRHGTSDSYNSPLHF.

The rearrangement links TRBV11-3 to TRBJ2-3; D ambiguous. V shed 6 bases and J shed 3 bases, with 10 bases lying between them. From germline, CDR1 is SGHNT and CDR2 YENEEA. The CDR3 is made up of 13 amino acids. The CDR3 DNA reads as TGTGCCAGCAGGGCAGGCCTTACAGATACGCAGTATTTT. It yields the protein CASRAGLTDTQYF. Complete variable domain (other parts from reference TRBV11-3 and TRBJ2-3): EAGVVQSPRYKIIEKKQPVAFWCNPISGHNTLYWYLQNLGQGPELLIRYENEEAVDDSQLPKDRFSAERLKGVDSTLKIQPAELGDSAVYLCASRAGLTDTQYFGPGTRLTVL.

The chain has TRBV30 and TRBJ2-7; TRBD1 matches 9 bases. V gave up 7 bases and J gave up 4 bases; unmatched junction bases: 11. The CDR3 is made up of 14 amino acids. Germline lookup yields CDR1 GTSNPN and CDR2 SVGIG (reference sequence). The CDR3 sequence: CALGYGTGRYEQYF. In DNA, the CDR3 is TGTGCCTTGGGTTATGGGACAGGGAGGTACGAGCAGTACTTC.

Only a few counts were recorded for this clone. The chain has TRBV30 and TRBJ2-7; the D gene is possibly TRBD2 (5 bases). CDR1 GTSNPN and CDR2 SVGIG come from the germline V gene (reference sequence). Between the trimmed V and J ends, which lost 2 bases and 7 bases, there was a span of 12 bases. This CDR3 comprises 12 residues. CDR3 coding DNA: TGTGCCTGGAGTACGGAGGCAGGAGAGCAGTACTTC. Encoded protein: CAWSTEAGEQYF. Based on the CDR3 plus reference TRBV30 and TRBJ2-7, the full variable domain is SQTIHQWPATLVQPVGSPLSLECTVEGTSNPNLYWYRQAAGRGLQLLFYSVGIGQISSEVPQNLSASRPQDRQFILSSKKLLLSDSGFYLCAWSTEAGEQYFGPGTRLTVT.

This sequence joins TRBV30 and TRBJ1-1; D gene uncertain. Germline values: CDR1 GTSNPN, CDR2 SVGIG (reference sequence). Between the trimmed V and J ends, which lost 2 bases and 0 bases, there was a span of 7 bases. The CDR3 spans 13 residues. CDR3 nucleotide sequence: TGTGCCTGGAGTTCTGGGATGAACACTGAAGCTTTCTTT. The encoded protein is CAWSSGMNTEAFF.

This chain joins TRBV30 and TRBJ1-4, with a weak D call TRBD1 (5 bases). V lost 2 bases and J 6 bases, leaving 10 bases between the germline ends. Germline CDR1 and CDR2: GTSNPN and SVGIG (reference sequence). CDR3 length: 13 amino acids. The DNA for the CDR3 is TGTGCCTGGAGTCGGGGGGTTCATGAAAAACTGTTTTTT. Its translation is CAWSRGVHEKLFF. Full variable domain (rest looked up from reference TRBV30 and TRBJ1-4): SQTIHQWPATLVQPVGSPLSLECTVEGTSNPNLYWYRQAAGRGLQLLFYSVGIGQISSEVPQNLSASRPQDRQFILSSKKLLLSDSGFYLCAWSRGVHEKLFFGSGTQLSVL.

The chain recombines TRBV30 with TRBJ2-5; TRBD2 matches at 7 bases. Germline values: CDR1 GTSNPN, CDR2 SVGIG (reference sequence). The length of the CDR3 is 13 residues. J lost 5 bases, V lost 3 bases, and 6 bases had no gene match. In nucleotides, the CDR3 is TGTGCCTGGAGCAGGAGGCGGGGGGAGACCCAGTACTTC. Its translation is CAWSRRRGETQYF.

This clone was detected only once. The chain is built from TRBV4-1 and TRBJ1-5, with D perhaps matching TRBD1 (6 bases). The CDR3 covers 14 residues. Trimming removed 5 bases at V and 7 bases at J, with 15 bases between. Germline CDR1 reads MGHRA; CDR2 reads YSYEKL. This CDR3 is CASSDPGHGQPQHF. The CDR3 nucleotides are TGCGCCAGCAGCGACCCGGGACATGGCCAGCCCCAGCATTTT.

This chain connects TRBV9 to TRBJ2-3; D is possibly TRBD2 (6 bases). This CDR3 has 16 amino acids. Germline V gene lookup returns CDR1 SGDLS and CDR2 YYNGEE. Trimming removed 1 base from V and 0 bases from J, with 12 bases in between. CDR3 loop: CASSVNKRASTDTQYF. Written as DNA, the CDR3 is TGTGCCAGCAGCGTAAATAAGCGGGCCAGCACAGATACGCAGTATTTT.

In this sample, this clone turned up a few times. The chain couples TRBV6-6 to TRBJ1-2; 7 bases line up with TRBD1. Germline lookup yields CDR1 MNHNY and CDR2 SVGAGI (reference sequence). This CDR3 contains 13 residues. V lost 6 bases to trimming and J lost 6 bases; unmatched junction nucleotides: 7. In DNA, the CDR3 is TGTGCCAGCAGGCGACAGGGTGGCGATGGCTACACCTTC. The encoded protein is CASRRQGGDGYTF.

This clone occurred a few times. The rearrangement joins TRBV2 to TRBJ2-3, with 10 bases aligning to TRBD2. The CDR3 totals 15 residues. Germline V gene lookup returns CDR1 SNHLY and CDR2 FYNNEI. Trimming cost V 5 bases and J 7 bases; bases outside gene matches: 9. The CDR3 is CASSPLLAGDHTQYF. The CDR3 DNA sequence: TGTGCCAGCAGTCCATTGCTAGCGGGGGATCATACGCAGTATTTT.

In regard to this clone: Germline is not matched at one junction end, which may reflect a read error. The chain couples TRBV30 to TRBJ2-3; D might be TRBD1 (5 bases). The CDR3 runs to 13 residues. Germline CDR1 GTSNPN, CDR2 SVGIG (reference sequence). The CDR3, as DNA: TGTGCCTGGAGTGTAGGCCCCACAGGTACGCAGTATTTT. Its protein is CAWSVGPTGTQYF.

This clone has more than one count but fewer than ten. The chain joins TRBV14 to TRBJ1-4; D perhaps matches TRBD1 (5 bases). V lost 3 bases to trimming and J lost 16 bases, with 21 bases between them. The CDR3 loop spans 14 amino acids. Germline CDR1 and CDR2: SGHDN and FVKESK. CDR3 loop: CASSQGQGLPGRFF. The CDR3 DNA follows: TGTGCCAGCAGCCAGGGGCAGGGTCTCCCCGGCAGGTTTTTT.

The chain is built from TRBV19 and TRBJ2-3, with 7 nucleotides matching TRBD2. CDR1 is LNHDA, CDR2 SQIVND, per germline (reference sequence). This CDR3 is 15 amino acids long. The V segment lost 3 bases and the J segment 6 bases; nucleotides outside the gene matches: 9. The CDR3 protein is CASSILAETLDTQYF. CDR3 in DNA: TGTGCCAGTAGTATTCTAGCGGAAACTCTCGATACGCAGTATTTT.

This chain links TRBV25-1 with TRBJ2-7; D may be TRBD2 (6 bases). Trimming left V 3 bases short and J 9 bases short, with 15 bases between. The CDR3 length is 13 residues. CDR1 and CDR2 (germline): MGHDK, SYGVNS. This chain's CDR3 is CASSDPTRRGQYF. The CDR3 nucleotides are TGTGCCAGCAGTGACCCTACCAGGCGGGGGCAGTACTTC.

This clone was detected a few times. DNA for the CDR3: TGTGCCTGGAGACCCCCAGGGTCTTGGCAGCCCCAGCATTTT. Translated, it gives CAWRPPGSWQPQHF. The chain joins TRBV30 to TRBJ1-5, with D perhaps TRBD1 (5 bases). The CDR3 is 14 residues long. Looked up from germline, CDR1 is GTSNPN and CDR2 is SVGIG (reference sequence). V gave up 3 bases and J gave up 7 bases, with 16 bases separating them.

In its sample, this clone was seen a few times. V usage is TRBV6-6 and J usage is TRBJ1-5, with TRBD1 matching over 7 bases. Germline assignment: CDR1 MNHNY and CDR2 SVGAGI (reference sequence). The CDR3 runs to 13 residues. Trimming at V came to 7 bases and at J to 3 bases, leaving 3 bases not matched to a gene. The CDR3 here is CASMGQPNQPQHF. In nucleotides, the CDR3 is TGTGCCAGCATGGGACAGCCCAATCAGCCCCAGCATTTT.

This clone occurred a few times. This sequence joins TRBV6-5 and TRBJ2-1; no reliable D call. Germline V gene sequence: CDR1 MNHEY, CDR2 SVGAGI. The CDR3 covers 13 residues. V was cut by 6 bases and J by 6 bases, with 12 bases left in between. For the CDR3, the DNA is TGTGCCAGCAGCCCACCCCGAGCCAATGAGCAGTTCTTC. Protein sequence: CASSPPRANEQFF.

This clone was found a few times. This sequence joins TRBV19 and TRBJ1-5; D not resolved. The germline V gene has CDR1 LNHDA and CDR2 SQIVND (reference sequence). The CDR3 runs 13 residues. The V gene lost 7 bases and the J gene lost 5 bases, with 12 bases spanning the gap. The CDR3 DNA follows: TGTGCCAGTAAAAGGCCCGGGGATCAGCCCCAGCATTTT. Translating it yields CASKRPGDQPQHF.

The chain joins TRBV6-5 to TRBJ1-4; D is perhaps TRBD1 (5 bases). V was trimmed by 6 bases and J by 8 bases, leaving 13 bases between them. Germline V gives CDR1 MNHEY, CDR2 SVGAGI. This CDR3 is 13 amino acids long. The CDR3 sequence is CASREYWGEKLFF. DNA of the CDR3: TGTGCCAGCAGAGAATATTGGGGCGAAAAACTGTTTTTT.